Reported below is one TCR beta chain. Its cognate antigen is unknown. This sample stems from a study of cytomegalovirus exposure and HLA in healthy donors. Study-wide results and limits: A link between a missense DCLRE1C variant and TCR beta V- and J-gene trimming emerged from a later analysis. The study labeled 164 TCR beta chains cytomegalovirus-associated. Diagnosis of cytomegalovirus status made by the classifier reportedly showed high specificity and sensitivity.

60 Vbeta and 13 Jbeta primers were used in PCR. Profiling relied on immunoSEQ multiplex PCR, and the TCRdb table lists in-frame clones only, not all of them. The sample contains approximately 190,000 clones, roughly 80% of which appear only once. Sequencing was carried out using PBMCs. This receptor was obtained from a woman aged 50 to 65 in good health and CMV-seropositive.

CDR3 loop: CASSQDRGSGYTF. CDR3 coding DNA: TGTGCCAGCAGCCAAGATCGCGGATCTGGCTACACCTTC. The chain recombines TRBV14 with TRBJ1-2; D unclear. The CDR3 extends over 13 amino acids. The germline V gene has CDR1 SGHDN and CDR2 FVKESK. V was cut by 0 bases and J by 7 bases, with 9 bases left in between. Full variable domain (missing parts from reference TRBV14 and TRBJ1-2): EAGVTQFPSHSVIEKGQTVTLRCDPISGHDNLYWYRRVMGKEIKFLLHFVKESKQDESGMPNNRFLAERTGGTYSTLKVQPAELEDSGVYFCASSQDRGSGYTFGSGTRLTVV.